This record covers a single T cell receptor beta chain. These data are taken from a study of blood T cell repertoires in COVID-19. V was clipped by 3 bases and J by 5 bases, with 8 bases between them. This CDR3 comprises 12 residues. Some clones are missing from TCRdb's copy, which holds only in-frame ones; the method was immunoSEQ multiplex PCR. The repertoire holds approximately 230,000 clones, with about 80% as singletons. Assignments of participants to cohorts depended upon their own reported clinical history. The chain joins TRBV12-3 or TRBV12-4 to TRBJ2-7; D unclear. The receptor comes from a man aged 35 to 55 who had recovered from COVID-19. Specimen: PBMCs or T cells enriched from blood (not recorded which). In DNA form, the CDR3 reads TGTGCCAGCAGTTTGGCCCCCCACGAGCAGTACTTC. This encodes CASSLAPHEQYF.